These 27 T cell receptor beta chains share one sample of origin, sequenced in a study of OX40 agonist ivuxolimab in advanced cancers. Sequencing used immunoSEQ multiplex PCR; TCRdb keeps in-frame clones, though not all of them. The data show 99,000 or so clones, with around 94% seen just once and about 0.24% held by the top ten. Here the sequenced sample was CD4+ or CD8+ T cells sorted from blood, taken in a trial of the OX40 agonist ivuxolimab. All receptors come from an adult with an advanced solid tumor such as melanoma, head and neck, liver or kidney cancer.

The chain employs TRBV30 and TRBJ1-5; D remains unclear. V was clipped by 1 base and J by 5 bases, with 9 bases between them. This CDR3 is 13 amino acids long. Germline V lookup: CDR1 GTSNPN, CDR2 SVGIG (reference sequence). The CDR3 bases are TGTGCCTGGAGTGGGACCGATTATCAGCCCCAGCATTTT. Amino acid sequence: CAWSGTDYQPQHF.

The chain joins TRBV6-1 to TRBJ2-7; 7 bases align to TRBD2. CDR3 size: 14 residues. The junction had 7 bases not matched to a gene; V was cut back by 6 bases and J by 2 bases. From germline, CDR1 is MNHNS and CDR2 SASEGT. CDR3 DNA sequence: TGTGCCAGCAGGAGAAGCGGGGACGCCTACGAGCAGTACTTC. Translation gives CASRRSGDAYEQYF.

This chain joins TRBV30 and TRBJ2-1; TRBD2 matches 10 bases. The CDR3 sequence is 15 residues long. V shed 2 bases, J shed 6 bases, and the junction held 7 bases outside the gene matches. Germline CDR1 and CDR2: GTSNPN and SVGIG (reference sequence). The CDR3 DNA is TGTGCCTGGAGTTTTCTAGCGGGAGTGTTCAATGAGCAGTTCTTC. Translated, it gives CAWSFLAGVFNEQFF.

This chain connects TRBV15 to TRBJ2-7; D might be TRBD2 (5 bases). CDR1 is LNHNV and CDR2 is YYDKDF in the germline V gene (reference sequence). The CDR3 runs to 13 residues. The V and J ends lost 0 bases and 3 bases respectively, with 6 bases between them. The CDR3 DNA follows: TGTGCCACCAGCAGAGATCGGGGCTACGAGCAGTACGTC. Protein sequence: CATSRDRGYEQYV.

The V call is TRBV28, the J call TRBJ1-2; no firm D call. Germline V CDR1 and CDR2: MDHEN, SYDVKM. The CDR3 extends over 13 amino acids. V shed 5 bases and J shed 9 bases, with 16 bases lying between them. CDR3 loop: CASSPPRGSSYTF. For the CDR3, the DNA is TGTGCCAGCAGTCCCCCCCGGGGATCGAGCTACACCTTC.

This rearrangement joins TRBV28 to TRBJ1-2; D is undetermined. Germline V lookup: CDR1 MDHEN, CDR2 SYDVKM. Between the trimmed V and J ends, which lost 3 bases and 8 bases, there was a span of 13 bases. The CDR3 sequence is 13 residues long. This CDR3 reads CASSLVGGSGYTF. CDR3 nucleotides: TGTGCCAGCAGTTTGGTGGGAGGGTCGGGCTACACCTTC.

The chain employs TRBV18 and TRBJ2-3; 7 bases agree with TRBD2. Germline V lookup: CDR1 KGHSH, CDR2 LQKENI. Trimming at V came to 3 bases and at J to 2 bases, leaving 5 bases not matched to a gene. CDR3 length: 15 residues. CDR3 in DNA: TGTGCCAGCTCACCGCTAGCGGAGCCCACAGATACGCAGTATTTT. Protein: CASSPLAEPTDTQYF.

This sequence joins TRBV4-3 and TRBJ1-3, with 7 bases matching TRBD1. CDR3 length: 16 residues. Trimming cost V 0 bases and J 8 bases; bases outside gene matches: 10. Germline-derived CDR1 and CDR2 are LGHNA and YSLEER. Written as DNA, the CDR3 is TGCGCCAGCAGCCAAGATCAACTCAGGGGGGAGGACACCATATATTTT. The encoded protein is CASSQDQLRGEDTIYF.

The rearrangement joins TRBV7-2 to TRBJ1-1; tentatively, D is TRBD1 (6 bases). The CDR3 length is 16 residues. Per germline, CDR1 SGHTA and CDR2 FQGNSA. The germline V and J ends were trimmed by 6 bases and 0 bases, with 17 bases remaining between them. The CDR3 region is CASSSRQTGMNTEAFF. CDR3 bases: TGTGCCAGCAGTTCACGTCAAACAGGGATGAACACTGAAGCTTTCTTT.

V gene TRBV7-2 combines with J gene TRBJ2-1, with D uncertain. Germline CDR1 SGHTA, CDR2 FQGNSA. The CDR3 is made up of 12 amino acids. Trimming pared 5 bases from V and 14 bases from J, leaving 16 bases between. The CDR3 sequence is CASSPGSGQKFF. Written as DNA, the CDR3 is TGTGCCAGCAGCCCCGGTAGTGGCCAAAAGTTCTTC.

This chain links TRBV6-6 with TRBJ2-7; 8 bases fit TRBD1. Germline CDR1 MNHNY, CDR2 SVGAGI (reference sequence). V shed 5 bases, J shed 7 bases, and the junction held 4 bases outside the gene matches. The CDR3 spans 12 residues. CDR3 loop: CASSRQGREQYF. The CDR3 coding sequence is TGTGCCAGCAGTCGACAGGGGCGGGAGCAGTACTTC.

The J gene is TRBJ1-5, the V gene TRBV6-5; TRBD1 matches at 10 bases. This CDR3 has 13 amino acids. Germline assignment: CDR1 MNHEY and CDR2 SVGAGI. The V gene end was trimmed by 5 bases and the J gene end by 15 bases; junction bases not matched to a gene: 10. The DNA of the CDR3 is TGTGCCAGCAGTCCCGGGACAGGGGCTGGGGCGCATTTT. Its protein product is CASSPGTGAGAHF.

The J gene is TRBJ2-2, the V gene TRBV6-1, with D unresolved. The CDR3 has 14 residues. Germline lookup yields CDR1 MNHNS and CDR2 SASEGT. The V end was cut by 2 bases, the J end by 5 bases, with 9 bases between. The chain's CDR3 is CASSEPLWTGELFF. The DNA of the CDR3 is TGTGCCAGCAGTGAACCACTTTGGACCGGGGAGCTGTTTTTT.

The V gene is TRBV28, the J gene TRBJ1-5; 9 nucleotides match TRBD1. V lost 5 bases and J lost 5; bases outside the gene matches: 7. The germline gives CDR1 MDHEN, CDR2 SYDVKM. The CDR3 contains 15 residues. CDR3 amino acids: CASSPLQGADQPQHF. Written as DNA, the CDR3 is TGTGCCAGCAGTCCACTACAGGGGGCGGATCAGCCCCAGCATTTT.

V gene TRBV9 combines with J gene TRBJ2-5; 7 nucleotides agree with TRBD2. The J call is in doubt because the DNA end fits TRBJ2-7 better. The CDR3 consists of 13 residues. From germline, CDR1 is SGDLS and CDR2 YYNGEE. The CDR3 DNA reads TGTGCCAGCAGCGTAGCGGGAGGAACCGAGCAGTACTTC. Encoded protein: CASSVAGGTEQYF.

This sequence joins TRBV28 and TRBJ1-5; TRBD1 aligns across 8 bases. V dropped 8 bases and J dropped 6; count of bases not matched to a gene: 15. The germline gives CDR1 MDHEN, CDR2 SYDVKM. The CDR3 totals 16 residues. The CDR3, as DNA: TGTGCCAGCTTTAAGGGGGGCAGGGGGCAAAGTCAGCCCCAGCATTTT. As protein: CASFKGGRGQSQPQHF.

The rearrangement joins TRBV7-2 to TRBJ2-1, with D perhaps matching TRBD2 (7 bases). With 2 bases removed from V and 5 bases from J, the gap between germline ends came to 13 bases. The CDR3 is made up of 15 amino acids. Germline V lookup: CDR1 SGHTA, CDR2 FQGNSA. The DNA for the CDR3 is TGTGCCAGCAGCTTAAAAGCGGGGACACACAATGAGCAGTTCTTC. Its translation: CASSLKAGTHNEQFF.

This chain links TRBV2 with TRBJ2-3, with 7 bases aligning to TRBD2. Per the germline V gene, CDR1 is SNHLY and CDR2 is FYNNEI. The CDR3 length is 14 residues. Losses at the gene ends were 6 bases for V and 0 bases for J; bases not matched to a gene: 3. The CDR3 coding sequence is TGTGCCAGCAGACGGGGGGTTAGCACAGATACGCAGTATTTT. Its translation: CASRRGVSTDTQYF.

With respect to this clone: The junction does not match germline at one end; this may be a read error. This chain connects TRBV18 to TRBJ1-1, with unresolved D. Germline V lookup: CDR1 KGHSH, CDR2 LQKENI. The CDR3 spans 13 residues. The CDR3 DNA reads TGTGCCAGCTCAACACCGACGAACACTGAAGCTTTCTTT. It translates to CASSTPTNTEAFF.

The rearrangement links TRBV4-3 to TRBJ1-1; no firm D call. V dropped 0 bases and J dropped 3 bases, with 17 bases sitting between them. This CDR3 region has 17 residues. Germline V gives CDR1 LGHNA, CDR2 YSLEER. CDR3 in DNA: TGCGCCAGCAGCCAAGAAGTAATCGGAGGGTGGGACACTGAAGCTTTCTTT. Translating gives CASSQEVIGGWDTEAFF.

V usage is TRBV7-8 and J usage is TRBJ1-3, with D perhaps TRBD1 (5 bases). Germline-derived CDR1 and CDR2 are SGHVS and FQNEAQ. CDR3 length: 13 amino acids. Trimming pared 5 bases from V and 5 bases from J, leaving 10 bases between. For the CDR3, the DNA is TGTGCCAGCAGCACAGGTCGCAGAAACACCATATATTTT. Translated: CASSTGRRNTIYF.

The chain is built from TRBV11-3 and TRBJ1-1; D possibly corresponds to TRBD1 (6 bases). The CDR3 contains 17 residues. Germline CDR1 and CDR2: SGHNT and YENEEA. Between the trimmed V and J ends, which lost 5 bases and 2 bases, there was a span of 21 bases. The CDR3 loop reads CASSQGSGEALNTEAFF. The CDR3 DNA follows: TGTGCCAGCAGCCAAGGCTCAGGGGAGGCCCTCAACACTGAAGCTTTCTTT.

The chain employs TRBV15 and TRBJ2-1, with 8 bases fitting TRBD2. The CDR3 is 14 amino acids. Germline values: CDR1 LNHNV, CDR2 YYDKDF (reference sequence). The J segment lost 9 bases and the V segment lost 1 base, leaving 5 bases of the junction unmatched. In DNA, the CDR3 is TGTGCCACCAGCAGAGGGGGTAGCGGGATTGAGCAGTTCTTC. Translation gives CATSRGGSGIEQFF.

This clone was observed a handful of times. This chain links TRBV15 with TRBJ1-5, with D unclear. Germline CDR1 reads LNHNV; CDR2 reads YYDKDF (reference sequence). The V gene lost 0 bases and the J gene lost 4 bases, with 7 bases spanning the gap. CDR3 size: 14 residues. CDR3 DNA: TGTGCCACCAGCAGAGATCGGGGAAATCAGCCCCAGCATTTT. Its protein is CATSRDRGNQPQHF. The variable domain in full, with the rest retrieved from reference TRBV15 and TRBJ1-5, is DAMVIQNPRYQVTQFGKPVTLSCSQTLNHNVMYWYQQKSSQAPKLLFHYYDKDFNNEADTPDNFQSRRPNTSFCFLDIRSPGLGDTAMYLCATSRDRGNQPQHFGDGTRLSIL.

The J gene is TRBJ1-2, the V gene TRBV6-6; a possible D gene is TRBD1 (6 bases). The V gene lost 7 bases and the J gene lost 5 bases, with 14 bases spanning the gap. Per germline, CDR1 MNHNY and CDR2 SVGAGI (reference sequence). The CDR3 totals 13 residues. This chain's CDR3 is CASTRGPGYGYTF. CDR3 nucleotides: TGTGCCAGCACCCGGGGGCCAGGATATGGCTACACCTTC.

V is TRBV29-1 and J is TRBJ2-5, with 9 bases lining up with TRBD2. Germline lookup yields CDR1 SQVTM and CDR2 ANQGSEA. CDR3 length equals 12 residues. V was pared by 4 bases and J by 5 bases, with 2 bases of the junction left unmatched. DNA for the CDR3: TGCAGCGTTGGACTAGCGGAGGAGACCCAGTACTTC. It translates to CSVGLAEETQYF.

This sequence joins TRBV16 and TRBJ1-1; no reliable D call. CDR1 is KGHSY, CDR2 FQNENV, per germline. There are 14 residues in the CDR3. Trimming stripped 1 base from V and 2 bases from J, with 8 bases between. DNA of the CDR3: TGTGCCAGCAGCCAATATATTAAAAACACTGAAGCTTTCTTT. This encodes CASSQYIKNTEAFF.